This passage covers 26 T cell receptor beta chains from one sample sequenced in a study of blood T cell repertoires in COVID-19. TCRdb's copy holds only in-frame clones and misses some; the assay was immunoSEQ multiplex PCR. The sample consists of 140,000 or so clones, roughly 84% of them appearing once. What was sequenced was peripheral blood. Receptors were obtained from a man aged 25-45 years with COVID-19, enrolled during active disease.

V usage is TRBV2 and J usage is TRBJ1-1; D gene ambiguous. V lost 0 bases and J 5 bases, leaving 7 bases between the germline ends. This CDR3 spans 13 amino acids. The germline V gene has CDR1 SNHLY and CDR2 FYNNEI. The CDR3 nucleotides read TGTGCCAGCAGTGAAGCAGGGAGGACTGAAGCTTTCTTT. Amino acid sequence: CASSEAGRTEAFF.

This rearrangement joins TRBV5-5 to TRBJ2-1, with D tentatively TRBD2 (5 bases). The CDR3 runs 17 residues. Deletions cut 0 bases from V and 7 bases from J, with 20 bases between. Germline CDR1 and CDR2: SGHKS and YYEKEE (reference sequence). The CDR3 is CASSLAPSTAGANEQFF. The CDR3, as DNA: TGTGCCAGCAGCTTGGCCCCCAGTACTGCGGGCGCGAATGAGCAGTTCTTC. Looking up the rest from reference TRBV5-5 and TRBJ2-1 gives the full variable domain: DAGVTQSPTHLIKTRGQQVTLRCSPISGHKSVSWYQQVLGQGPQFIFQYYEKEERGRGNFPDRFSARQFPNYSSELNVNALLLGDSALYLCASSLAPSTAGANEQFFGPGTRLTVL.

The chain is built from TRBV12-3 or TRBV12-4 and TRBJ1-5; D unresolved. The CDR3 is made up of 13 amino acids. The V and J ends lost 3 bases and 2 bases respectively, with 5 bases between them. CDR3 in amino acids: CASSLSGNQPQHF. The CDR3 region has the DNA TGTGCCAGCAGTTTGTCCGGCAATCAGCCCCAGCATTTT.

The genes are TRBV19 and TRBJ2-1; tentatively, D is TRBD2 (6 bases). This CDR3 has 16 amino acids. Per the germline V gene, CDR1 is LNHDA and CDR2 is SQIVND (reference sequence). V dropped 3 bases and J dropped 0 bases, with 12 bases sitting between them. In DNA form, the CDR3 reads TGTGCCAGTAGTATGGCTGCGGGACTCTCCTACAATGAGCAGTTCTTC. This codes for CASSMAAGLSYNEQFF.

The CDR3 DNA is TGTGCCAGCAGTTACGGAGGGAGGGTAGATACGCAGTATTTT. Protein sequence: CASSYGGRVDTQYF. The chain carries TRBV6-5 and TRBJ2-3; 7 positions match TRBD2. The germline gives CDR1 MNHEY, CDR2 SVGAGI. The CDR3 has 14 residues. The ends lost 2 bases at V and 5 bases at J; junction bases unmatched: 4.

A single count supports this clone. The chain recombines TRBV24-1 with TRBJ2-5; tentative D call: TRBD1 (6 bases). The CDR3 length is 16 residues. CDR1 is KGHDR and CDR2 is SFDVKD in the germline V gene. Trimming stripped 5 bases from V and 5 bases from J, with 20 bases between. CDR3 nucleotides: TGTGCCACCAGTGTTCAGACAGGTGTGGGTGGGGAGACCCAGTACTTC. It translates to CATSVQTGVGGETQYF.

The rearrangement uses TRBV24-1 and TRBJ2-7, with 8 bases that match TRBD1. There are 15 residues in the CDR3. Germline CDR1 is KGHDR and CDR2 is SFDVKD. The ends lost 2 bases at V and 3 bases at J; junction bases unmatched: 5. CDR3 DNA: TGTGCCACCAGTGATTCTGGACAGGGATACTACGAGCAGTACTTC. Encoded protein: CATSDSGQGYYEQYF.

The chain is built from TRBV5-5 and TRBJ2-7, with 8 bases aligning to TRBD1. The CDR3 consists of 14 residues. Germline V CDR1 and CDR2: SGHKS, YYEKEE (reference sequence). The J segment lost 5 bases and the V segment lost 5 bases, leaving 9 bases of the junction unmatched. The CDR3 coding sequence is TGTGCCAGCAGGGACCAGACAGGGGCCGACGAGCAGTACTTC. Residues: CASRDQTGADEQYF.

V usage is TRBV10-2 and J usage is TRBJ2-5; D is ambiguous. Germline loops: CDR1 WSHSY, CDR2 SAAADI. This CDR3 is 13 amino acids long. Trimming cost V 7 bases and J 3 bases, with 12 bases left between them. CDR3 loop: CASTHAVEETQYF. The CDR3 nucleotides read TGCGCCAGCACTCACGCAGTGGAAGAGACCCAGTACTTC.

This clone occurred a few times. This chain uses TRBV9 with TRBJ2-7; 8 bases agree with TRBD1. Per the germline V gene, CDR1 is SGDLS and CDR2 is YYNGEE. V lost 4 bases to trimming and J lost 7 bases; unmatched junction nucleotides: 10. This CDR3 spans 14 amino acids. CDR3 sequence: CASSLGTGAGEQYF. The DNA of the CDR3 is TGTGCCAGCAGCCTTGGGACAGGCGCGGGGGAGCAGTACTTC.

DNA of the CDR3: TGTGCCAGTAGTTTGACAGGGGGGGGGCCCCAGCATTTT. It is translated as CASSLTGGGPQHF. The genes are TRBV19 and TRBJ1-5; 9 bases map to TRBD1. The CDR3 spans 13 residues. Germline V gene data show CDR1 as LNHDA and CDR2 as SQIVND (reference sequence). Trimming removed 5 bases from V and 9 bases from J; junction bases left unmatched: 5. Combining the CDR3 with reference TRBV19 and TRBJ1-5 gives the whole variable domain DGGITQSPKYLFRKEGQNVTLSCEQNLNHDAMYWYRQDPGQGLRLIYYSQIVNDFQKGDIAEGYSVSREKKESFPLTVTSAQKNPTAFYLCASSLTGGGPQHFGDGTRLSIL.

The chain joins TRBV20-1 to TRBJ1-1; the D is unclear. From germline, CDR1 is DFQATT and CDR2 SNEGSKA (reference sequence). The V gene lost 2 bases and the J gene lost 9 bases, with 7 bases spanning the gap. The CDR3 is 10 residues long. CDR3 protein: CSARHSQAFF. The CDR3 DNA sequence: TGCAGTGCTAGACATAGCCAAGCTTTCTTT.

J is TRBJ1-4 and V is TRBV28; D perhaps matches TRBD1 (5 bases). Per germline, CDR1 MDHEN and CDR2 SYDVKM. The length of the CDR3 is 15 residues. V was clipped by 4 bases and J by 5 bases, with 14 bases between them. The CDR3 region has the DNA TGTGCCAGCAGTTCCCGGTTGGGGCAGAATGAAAAACTGTTTTTT. Protein product: CASSSRLGQNEKLFF. Together with reference TRBV28 and TRBJ1-4, the CDR3 gives the full variable domain: DVKVTQSSRYLVKRTGEKVFLECVQDMDHENMFWYRQDPGLGLRLIYFSYDVKMKEKGDIPEGYSVSREKKERFSLILESASTNQTSMYLCASSSRLGQNEKLFFGSGTQLSVL.

V gene TRBV20-1 combines with J gene TRBJ2-7; maybe TRBD1 (6 bases). Germline V gene sequence: CDR1 DFQATT, CDR2 SNEGSKA (reference sequence). Deletions cut 3 bases from V and 3 bases from J, with 6 bases between. The CDR3 spans 11 residues. The CDR3: CSASRGYEQYF. The CDR3 nucleotides read TGCAGTGCTAGCAGGGGCTACGAGCAGTACTTC.

The gene calls are TRBV28 and TRBJ2-7, with D possibly matching TRBD1 (6 bases). Germline CDR1 MDHEN, CDR2 SYDVKM. The CDR3 consists of 13 residues. V lost 10 bases, J lost 0 bases, and 13 bases lay in between. In nucleotides, the CDR3 is TGTGCCACCATCCAGGACAGCTCCTACGAGCAGTACTTC. Its translation is CATIQDSSYEQYF.

The CDR3 nucleotides read TGTGCCAGCAGCTTGCAGGGGGACCAAGAGACCCAGTACTTC. It specifies CASSLQGDQETQYF. The gene calls are TRBV5-5 and TRBJ2-5; 7 bases are shared with TRBD1. V shed 1 base and J 0 bases; nucleotides not matched to a gene: 0. Germline values: CDR1 SGHKS, CDR2 YYEKEE (reference sequence). CDR3 length equals 14 residues. Variable domain in full (rest from reference TRBV5-5 and TRBJ2-5): DAGVTQSPTHLIKTRGQQVTLRCSPISGHKSVSWYQQVLGQGPQFIFQYYEKEERGRGNFPDRFSARQFPNYSSELNVNALLLGDSALYLCASSLQGDQETQYFGPGTRLLVL.

The chain has TRBV19 and TRBJ1-5; 10 nucleotides line up with TRBD1. The germline gives CDR1 LNHDA, CDR2 SQIVND (reference sequence). The CDR3 consists of 16 residues. Trimming cost V 5 bases and J 3 bases; bases outside gene matches: 7. CDR3 bases: TGTGCCAGTAGTTCACCGGGACAGGGGAACAATCAGCCCCAGCATTTT. Translating gives CASSSPGQGNNQPQHF.

This clone showed up just once. One end of the junction fails to match germline, which may point to a read error. The chain recombines TRBV7-7 with TRBJ2-3; 7 positions match TRBD1. The CDR3 covers 14 residues. Germline lookup yields CDR1 SSHAT and CDR2 FNYEAQ (reference sequence). CDR3 DNA sequence: TGTGCTAGCAGCCCGACAGGGCGTACAGATACGCAGTATTTT. Amino acids: CASSPTGRTDTQYF.

The chain links TRBV16 to TRBJ1-5, with 7 bases fitting TRBD1. Germline assignment: CDR1 KGHSY and CDR2 FQNENV. V was pared by 5 bases and J by 7 bases, with 5 bases of the junction left unmatched. This CDR3 is 13 amino acids long. The CDR3 loop is CASSDDRVQPQHF. The CDR3, as DNA: TGTGCCAGCAGCGACGACAGGGTACAGCCCCAGCATTTT.

V gene TRBV7-9 combines with J gene TRBJ2-7, with a possible D match to TRBD2 (5 bases). In germline, CDR1 is SEHNR, CDR2 FQNEAQ (reference sequence). The V and J ends lost 1 base and 7 bases respectively, with 14 bases between them. CDR3 length equals 14 residues. The CDR3 reads CASSLGLSGGEQYF. The CDR3 coding sequence is TGTGCCAGCAGCTTAGGGCTCAGCGGAGGTGAGCAGTACTTC.

This chain uses TRBV12-3 or TRBV12-4 with TRBJ2-1; the D is unclear. With 1 base removed from V and 10 bases from J, the gap between germline ends came to 11 bases. The CDR3 length is 13 residues. CDR3 protein: CASSLELGREQFF. CDR3 bases: TGTGCCAGCAGTTTAGAGTTGGGCAGGGAGCAGTTCTTC.

This chain links TRBV19 with TRBJ1-2; TRBD1 might be the D (5 bases). The length of the CDR3 is 15 residues. The germline CDR1 and CDR2 sequences are LNHDA and SQIVND (reference sequence). Trimming removed 4 bases from V and 3 bases from J, with 15 bases in between. CDR3 region: CASSRIPGRDYGYTF. CDR3 sequence (DNA): TGTGCCAGTAGTAGGATCCCAGGGAGGGACTATGGCTACACCTTC. Full variable domain (rest looked up from reference TRBV19 and TRBJ1-2): DGGITQSPKYLFRKEGQNVTLSCEQNLNHDAMYWYRQDPGQGLRLIYYSQIVNDFQKGDIAEGYSVSREKKESFPLTVTSAQKNPTAFYLCASSRIPGRDYGYTFGSGTRLTVV.

A few counts support this clone. The chain carries TRBV3-1 (or the pseudogene TRBV3-2) and TRBJ2-3; 12 bases line up with TRBD2. The CDR3 spans 18 residues. Germline V gives CDR1 LGHDT, CDR2 YNNKEL (reference sequence). V was pared by 4 bases and J by 0 bases, with 8 bases of the junction left unmatched. CDR3 loop: CASSPGTSGYYSTDTQYF. DNA for the CDR3: TGTGCCAGCAGCCCCGGGACTAGCGGGTATTATAGCACAGATACGCAGTATTTT.

V is TRBV2 and J is TRBJ2-1; 14 nucleotides align to TRBD2. From germline, CDR1 is SNHLY and CDR2 FYNNEI. CDR3 length: 15 amino acids. With 4 bases clipped from V and 8 bases from J, the junction kept 4 bases outside the gene matches. This CDR3 is CASSGGLAGVYEQFF. Here the CDR3 DNA reads TGTGCCAGCAGTGGGGGACTAGCGGGGGTATATGAGCAGTTCTTC.

The count of this clone is one. The chain couples TRBV4-2 to TRBJ1-1; D is possibly TRBD1 (6 bases). CDR3 length equals 15 residues. CDR1 is LGHNA, CDR2 YNFKEQ, per germline. The germline V and J ends were trimmed by 3 bases and 1 base, with 12 bases remaining between them. The CDR3 region has the DNA TGTGCCAGCAGCCAGCAGACAGGCGAGAACACTGAAGCTTTCTTT. Amino acids: CASSQQTGENTEAFF.

V usage is TRBV5-5 and J usage is TRBJ1-2; 7 nucleotides match TRBD1. V trimming: 7 bases; J trimming: 8 bases; junction bases outside the gene matches: 11. The CDR3 runs 13 residues. The V gene's germline CDR1 is SGHKS and CDR2 YYEKEE (reference sequence). In nucleotides, the CDR3 is TGTGCCAGCGGGGACAGCGCCCCGGGCGGCTACACCTTC. Encoded protein: CASGDSAPGGYTF.